The sequence of this T cell receptor beta chain was determined in a study of control samples from healthy donors and cancer patients. Profiled with immunoSEQ multiplex PCR; TCRdb holds only in-frame clones, not every one. The sample contains about 110,000 clones, roughly 88% of which appear only once. The CDR3 is made up of 11 amino acids. CDR1 is MNHEY and CDR2 is SVGEGT in the germline V gene. V was pared by 5 bases and J by 6 bases, with 5 bases between. Only a few counts were recorded for this clone. This TCR derives from a woman aged 60-75 years with lung cancer. The specimen sequenced was PBMCs. The chain recombines TRBV6-2 or TRBV6-3 with TRBJ2-1, with no clear D. The CDR3 region is CASSTSNEQFF. The CDR3 bases are TGTGCCAGCAGTACCTCCAATGAGCAGTTCTTC.